The 20 T cell receptor beta chains below were found in one sample sequenced in a study of T cell changes during pregnancy in multiple sclerosis. Clones were read by immunoSEQ multiplex PCR, and TCRdb kept only the in-frame ones, dropping some. Among approximately 69,000 clones listed, 75% to 95% were seen once. This sample comprised CD4+ T cells from peripheral blood mononuclear cells, obtained in the third trimester of pregnancy. These TCRs come from a female donor in good health, enrolled as a control in a pregnancy study.

This chain uses TRBV2 with TRBJ1-5; possible D gene TRBD1, 5 bases. The CDR3 is 17 residues long. The V end lost 3 bases, the J end lost 2 bases, and 17 bases lay between the germline ends. The germline V gene has CDR1 SNHLY and CDR2 FYNNEI. CDR3 in amino acids: CASSEPPKGSGNQPQHF. The CDR3 DNA reads TGTGCCAGCAGTGAGCCGCCTAAGGGGTCGGGCAATCAGCCCCAGCATTTT. Drawing the rest from reference TRBV2 and TRBJ1-5, the complete variable domain is EPEVTQTPSHQVTQMGQEVILRCVPISNHLYFYWYRQILGQKVEFLVSFYNNEISEKSEIFDDQFSVERPDGSNFTLKIRSTKLEDSAMYFCASSEPPKGSGNQPQHFGDGTRLSIL.

This clone was recorded only once. The genes are TRBV5-4 and TRBJ1-1; D unclear. V lost 0 bases to trimming and J lost 6 bases, with 18 bases between them. CDR3 size: 16 residues. CDR1 SGHNT and CDR2 YYREEE come from the germline V gene (reference sequence). The CDR3 here is CASSLASRTGVAEAFF. The CDR3 bases are TGTGCCAGCAGCTTGGCCAGTCGGACTGGGGTCGCTGAAGCTTTCTTT.

The chain carries TRBV7-9 and TRBJ1-2; the D gene is possibly TRBD1 (6 bases). CDR3 length: 14 amino acids. V lost 5 bases, J lost 4 bases, and 14 bases lay in between. The V gene's germline CDR1 is SEHNR and CDR2 FQNEAQ (reference sequence). The chain's CDR3 is CASSTGGQTYGYTF. The CDR3 coding sequence is TGTGCCAGCAGCACGGGGGGGCAGACCTATGGCTACACCTTC.

The V call is TRBV29-1, the J call TRBJ2-3; 9 bases fit TRBD1. J lost 5 bases, V lost 4 bases, and 10 bases had no gene match. The CDR3 consists of 15 residues. The germline V gene has CDR1 SQVTM and CDR2 ANQGSEA. CDR3 region: CSVGNRGRAEDTQYF. The CDR3, as DNA: TGCAGCGTTGGTAACAGGGGGCGAGCAGAAGATACGCAGTATTTT.

The chain links TRBV18 to TRBJ1-1, with D hard to call. Germline lookup yields CDR1 KGHSH and CDR2 LQKENI. The CDR3 is 15 amino acids. Between the trimmed V and J ends, which lost 2 bases and 0 bases, there was a span of 10 bases. The CDR3: CASSPGSRLNTEAFF. The CDR3 nucleotides are TGTGCCAGCTCACCAGGCTCCCGCTTGAACACTGAAGCTTTCTTT.

This chain uses TRBV7-9 with TRBJ2-3; 7 bases are shared with TRBD2. The trim removed 5 bases at V and 4 bases at J, leaving 6 bases unmatched. CDR1 SEHNR and CDR2 FQNEAQ come from the germline V gene (reference sequence). This CDR3 contains 14 residues. CDR3: CASSPGLEADTQYF. The CDR3 DNA reads TGTGCCAGCAGCCCAGGACTAGAGGCAGATACGCAGTATTTT.

The genes are TRBV7-9 and TRBJ2-3; tentative D call: TRBD2 (7 bases). CDR1 is SEHNR, CDR2 FQNEAQ, per germline (reference sequence). The CDR3 is 15 amino acids. V lost 5 bases, J lost 6 bases, and 18 bases lay in between. In nucleotides, the CDR3 is TGTGCCAGCAGCCTGAGGGGGGGGTACGGTGATACGCAGTATTTT. It translates to CASSLRGGYGDTQYF.

V is TRBV5-1 and J is TRBJ2-3, with 7 bases that match TRBD1. The CDR3 contains 14 residues. Germline trimming cut 4 bases from V and 3 bases from J; bases unmatched to any gene: 5. Germline V lookup: CDR1 SGHRS, CDR2 YFSETQ. The CDR3 coding sequence is TGCGCCAGCAGCCACGGACAGGAGACAGATACGCAGTATTTT. Its protein product is CASSHGQETDTQYF.

The chain uses TRBV5-4 and TRBJ1-1; TRBD1 matches at 8 bases. Germline trimming cut 0 bases from V and 11 bases from J; bases unmatched to any gene: 12. CDR3 length equals 15 residues. Germline V gives CDR1 SGHNT, CDR2 YYREEE (reference sequence). The CDR3 nucleotides are TGTGCCAGCAGCTTGGACCCTACAGGGGGTGGATTGGCTTTCTTT. Translated, it gives CASSLDPTGGGLAFF.

This clone was found once. J is TRBJ2-1 and V is TRBV5-1, with 11 bases aligning to TRBD2. CDR1 is SGHRS, CDR2 YFSETQ, per germline. This CDR3 contains 17 residues. The J segment lost 0 bases and the V segment lost 4 bases, leaving 6 bases of the junction unmatched. The CDR3 DNA reads TGCGCCAGCAGCCTAATTCTAGCGGGGGGCTCCTACAATGAGCAGTTCTTC. Protein sequence: CASSLILAGGSYNEQFF.

The chain couples TRBV5-1 to TRBJ2-3; 7 nucleotides line up with TRBD1. This CDR3 has 15 amino acids. Germline V lookup: CDR1 SGHRS, CDR2 YFSETQ. V shed 2 bases, J shed 2 bases, and the junction held 5 bases outside the gene matches. CDR3 amino acids: CASSFLDRITDTQYF. As DNA, the CDR3 is TGCGCCAGCAGCTTCTTGGACAGGATCACAGATACGCAGTATTTT.

The genes are TRBV9 and TRBJ2-3; TRBD1 matches at 9 bases. V lost 2 bases and J lost 1; bases outside the gene matches: 5. The V gene's germline CDR1 is SGDLS and CDR2 YYNGEE. The CDR3 is made up of 16 amino acids. CDR3 region: CASSVRQGVRTDTQYF. The CDR3 DNA reads as TGTGCCAGCAGCGTGAGACAGGGGGTACGCACAGATACGCAGTATTTT.

The DNA for the CDR3 is TGTGCCAGCAGCTTGGCGGGGACAGGGGGAGGCTCTGGGGCCAACGTCCTGACTTTC. Its protein product is CASSLAGTGGGSGANVLTF. The chain couples TRBV5-5 to TRBJ2-6; 11 bases are a match to TRBD1. The CDR3 is made up of 19 amino acids. V lost 0 bases to trimming and J lost 0 bases; unmatched junction nucleotides: 5. Germline CDR1 reads SGHKS; CDR2 reads YYEKEE (reference sequence).

This sequence joins TRBV11-2 and TRBJ1-5; 7 nucleotides match TRBD1. This CDR3 has 14 amino acids. Trimming at V came to 4 bases and at J to 3 bases, leaving 3 bases not matched to a gene. Germline CDR1 SGHAT, CDR2 FQNNGV. In DNA, the CDR3 is TGTGCCAGCAGCTCGGGACAGTTCAATCAGCCCCAGCATTTT. Translation gives CASSSGQFNQPQHF. The full variable domain, completed using reference TRBV11-2 and TRBJ1-5, is EAGVAQSPRYKIIEKRQSVAFWCNPISGHATLYWYQQILGQGPKLLIQFQNNGVVDDSQLPKDRFSAERLKGVDSTLKIQPAKLEDSAVYLCASSSGQFNQPQHFGDGTRLSIL.

The V call is TRBV7-3, the J call TRBJ2-1, with 13 bases identical to TRBD2. Germline V gives CDR1 SGHTA, CDR2 FQGTGA. The CDR3 spans 16 residues. V lost 5 bases, J lost 8 bases, and 9 bases stayed unmatched. This CDR3 reads CASSQRLAGGRDEQFF. CDR3 sequence (DNA): TGTGCCAGCAGCCAGCGACTAGCGGGGGGCCGGGATGAGCAGTTCTTC.

The rearrangement uses TRBV27 and TRBJ1-1; 7 bases line up with TRBD1. Germline trimming cut 7 bases from V and 4 bases from J; bases unmatched to any gene: 12. CDR3 length: 15 amino acids. Germline CDR1 and CDR2: MNHEY and SMNVEV (reference sequence). The CDR3 DNA reads as TGTGCCAGCACTTATAGACAGGGCAGGGGCACTGAAGCTTTCTTT. This gives the protein CASTYRQGRGTEAFF.

The chain employs TRBV5-4 and TRBJ1-3; a weak D match, TRBD1 (6 bases). The germline V and J ends were trimmed by 3 bases and 4 bases, with 17 bases remaining between them. Germline V gene sequence: CDR1 SGHNT, CDR2 YYREEE (reference sequence). The CDR3 length is 16 residues. The CDR3 reads CASSWGGGIAGNTIYF. In DNA, the CDR3 is TGTGCCAGCAGCTGGGGAGGGGGGATCGCCGGAAACACCATATATTTT.

This clone was found a few times. The chain carries TRBV4-2 and TRBJ1-1; TRBD1 is a possible D gene (5 bases). This CDR3 is built from 18 residues. Between the trimmed V and J ends, which lost 2 bases and 5 bases, there was a span of 24 bases. From germline, CDR1 is LGHNA and CDR2 YNFKEQ. The CDR3 reads CASSQFGVGEGSDTEAFF. The CDR3 bases are TGTGCCAGCAGCCAATTTGGAGTCGGGGAGGGGAGTGATACTGAAGCTTTCTTT.

The chain joins TRBV6-6 to TRBJ1-2; 7 bases are a match to TRBD1. Germline V gives CDR1 MNHNY, CDR2 SVGAGI (reference sequence). The length of the CDR3 is 13 residues. V gave up 5 bases and J gave up 4 bases; unmatched junction bases: 4. CDR3 sequence reads: CASSPGQVYGYTF. Written as DNA, the CDR3 is TGTGCCAGCAGTCCAGGACAGGTCTATGGCTACACCTTC.

The chain joins TRBV5-5 to TRBJ2-7; TRBD1 agrees at 9 bases. J lost 3 bases, V lost 0 bases, and 1 base had no gene match. The CDR3 sequence is 14 residues long. The germline V gene encodes CDR1 SGHKS and CDR2 YYEKEE (reference sequence). CDR3 sequence reads: CASSLGTGVYEQYF. The CDR3 DNA reads as TGTGCCAGCAGCTTGGGGACAGGGGTCTACGAGCAGTACTTC.